Listed below are T cell receptor beta chains from one sample, sequenced in a study of blood T cell repertoires in COVID-19. The repertoire was sequenced with immunoSEQ multiplex PCR; TCRdb's copy has only in-frame clones and lacks some. The sample lists nearly 110,000 clones, around 83% occurring once. Sequencing was done on a sample of peripheral blood. Source of these receptors: a man between 65 and 79 years old with acute or convalescent COVID-19. The CDR3 runs from the conserved cysteine through the conserved F or W. A D gene is named only where the DNA matches it firmly.

v_gene: TRBV19
len: 14
d_gene: NA
CDR3aa: CASKDGGSGNTIYF

v_gene: TRBV7-2
len: 16
d_gene: TRBD2
CDR3aa: CASSLLAGEYKNIQYF

v_gene: TRBV7-3
len: 14
d_gene: NA
CDR3aa: CASSPADSTDTQYF

v_gene: TRBV29-1
len: 13
d_gene: NA
CDR3aa: CSVGASSGNTIYF

v_gene: TRBV7-6
len: 18
d_gene: TRBD1
CDR3aa: CASSLAIAQGAGSYGYTF

v_gene: TRBV6-6
len: 16
d_gene: TRBD1
CDR3aa: CASSLQRQGGTDTQYF

v_gene: TRBV29-1
len: 13
d_gene: NA
CDR3aa: CSVESGQADTQYF

v_gene: TRBV19
len: 14
d_gene: TRBD2
CDR3aa: CASSIGGGADEQFF

v_gene: TRBV7-3
len: 16
d_gene: NA
CDR3aa: CASSLIPTTNTGELFF

v_gene: TRBV5-1
len: 17
d_gene: TRBD2
CDR3aa: CASSLAGLAGGYNEQFF

v_gene: TRBV4-2
len: 15
d_gene: NA
CDR3aa: CASSNGGPSNTEAFF

v_gene: TRBV4-2
len: 13
d_gene: NA
CDR3aa: CASSNQAHNEQFF

v_gene: TRBV9
len: 14
d_gene: TRBD2
CDR3aa: CASSVGTRGDTQYF

v_gene: TRBV5-4
len: 13
d_gene: NA
CDR3aa: CASSQAGSHEQYF

v_gene: TRBV6-1
len: 15
d_gene: TRBD1
CDR3aa: CASSESPGQGYEQYF

v_gene: TRBV2
len: 15
d_gene: TRBD1
CDR3aa: CASSGTGGTAYEQYF

v_gene: TRBV13
len: 14
d_gene: NA
CDR3aa: CASSQTNVPYEQYF

v_gene: TRBV13
len: 16
d_gene: NA
CDR3aa: CASSLNGRPSGNTIYF

v_gene: TRBV24-1
len: 14
d_gene: TRBD1
CDR3aa: CATSDTTGEETQYF

v_gene: TRBV18
len: 14
d_gene: TRBD1
CDR3aa: CASSQGGDYNEQFF

v_gene: TRBV28
len: 15
d_gene: TRBD1
CDR3aa: CASKARDRGPSGYTF

v_gene: TRBV6-5
len: 12
d_gene: NA
CDR3aa: CASSFLQGGYTF

v_gene: TRBV3-1/TRBV3-2
len: 12
d_gene: NA
CDR3aa: CASSQAGYEQYF

v_gene: TRBV2
len: 13
d_gene: NA
CDR3aa: CASSESGNTEAFF

v_gene: TRBV12-3/TRBV12-4
len: 13
d_gene: NA
CDR3aa: CASARTGLQPQHF

v_gene: TRBV19
len: 15
d_gene: NA
CDR3aa: CASKFLGTSNTEAFF

v_gene: TRBV27
len: 16
d_gene: TRBD2
CDR3aa: CASSQDSGGGTGELFF

v_gene: TRBV19
len: 13
d_gene: TRBD1
CDR3aa: CASRKQGGEKLFF

v_gene: TRBV9
len: 15
d_gene: TRBD1
CDR3aa: CASSLPGQGNSPLHF

v_gene: TRBV19
len: 14
d_gene: TRBD1
CDR3aa: CASSRDRVTYEQYF

v_gene: TRBV19
len: 16
d_gene: NA
CDR3aa: CASRPDGGPSGNTIYF

v_gene: TRBV7-2
len: 12
d_gene: NA
CDR3aa: CASSSSVVTQYF

v_gene: TRBV7-3
len: 15
d_gene: TRBD2
CDR3aa: CASSSGLAGDGEQFF

v_gene: TRBV5-1
len: 15
d_gene: TRBD1
CDR3aa: CASSPGGASGNTIYF

v_gene: TRBV10-3
len: 15
d_gene: NA
CDR3aa: CAISPGDSGANVLTF

v_gene: TRBV3-1/TRBV3-2
len: 17
d_gene: NA
CDR3aa: CASSQDQSGFRTDTQYF

v_gene: TRBV3-1/TRBV3-2
len: 14
d_gene: TRBD1
CDR3aa: CASSHTGTGGEAFF

v_gene: TRBV5-1
len: 11
d_gene: NA
CDR3aa: CASSFANTQYF

v_gene: TRBV3-1/TRBV3-2
len: 15
d_gene: NA
CDR3aa: CASSQEITGGNTIYF

v_gene: TRBV9
len: 14
d_gene: NA
CDR3aa: CASSAGLTNQPQHF

v_gene: TRBV7-2
len: 15
d_gene: NA
CDR3aa: CASSLLPDGNYEQFF

v_gene: TRBV12-5
len: 15
d_gene: NA
CDR3aa: CASGTIGGDGYGYTF